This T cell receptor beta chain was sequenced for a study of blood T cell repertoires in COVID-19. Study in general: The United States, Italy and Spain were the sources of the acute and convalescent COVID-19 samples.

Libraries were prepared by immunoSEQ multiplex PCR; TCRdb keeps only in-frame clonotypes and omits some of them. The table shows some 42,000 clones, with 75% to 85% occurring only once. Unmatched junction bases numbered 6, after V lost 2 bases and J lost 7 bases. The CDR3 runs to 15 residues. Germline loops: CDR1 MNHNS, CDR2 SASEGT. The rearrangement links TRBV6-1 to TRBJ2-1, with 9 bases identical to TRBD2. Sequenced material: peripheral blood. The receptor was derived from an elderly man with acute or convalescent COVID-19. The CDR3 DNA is TGTGCCAGCAGTGAAATTAGCGGGAGATCTAATGAGCAGTTCTTC. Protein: CASSEISGRSNEQFF.